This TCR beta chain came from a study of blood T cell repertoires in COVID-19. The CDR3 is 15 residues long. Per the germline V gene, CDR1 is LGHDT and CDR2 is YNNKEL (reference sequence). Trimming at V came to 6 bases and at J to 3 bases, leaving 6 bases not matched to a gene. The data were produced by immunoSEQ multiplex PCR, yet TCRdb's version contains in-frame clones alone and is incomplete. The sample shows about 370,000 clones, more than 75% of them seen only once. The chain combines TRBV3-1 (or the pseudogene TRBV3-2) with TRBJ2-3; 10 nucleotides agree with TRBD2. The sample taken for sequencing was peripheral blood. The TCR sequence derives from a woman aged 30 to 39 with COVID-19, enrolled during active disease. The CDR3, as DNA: TGTGCCAGCAGTGCTAGCGGGAGTCGGACAGATACGCAGTATTTT. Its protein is CASSASGSRTDTQYF.